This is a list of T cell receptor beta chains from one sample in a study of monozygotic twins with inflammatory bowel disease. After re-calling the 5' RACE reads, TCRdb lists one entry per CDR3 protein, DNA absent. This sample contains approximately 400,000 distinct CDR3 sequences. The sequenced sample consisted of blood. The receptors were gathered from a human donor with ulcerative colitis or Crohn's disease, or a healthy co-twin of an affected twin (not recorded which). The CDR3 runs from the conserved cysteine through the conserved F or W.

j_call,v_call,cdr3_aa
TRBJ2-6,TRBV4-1,CASSLQGQRHSGANVLTF
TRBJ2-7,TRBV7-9,CASSRLAYEQYF
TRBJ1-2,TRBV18,CASSPTGLFGDYGYTF
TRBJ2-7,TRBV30,CAWSVVRGVGNEQYF
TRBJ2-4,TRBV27,CASRHHLQDSKNIQYF
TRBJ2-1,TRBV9,CASRGGLAGDEQFF
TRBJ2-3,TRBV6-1,CASSGGTPGVDTQYF
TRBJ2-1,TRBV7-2,CASSADGSGRYNEQFF
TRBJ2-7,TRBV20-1,CSARDFRSGSYEQYF
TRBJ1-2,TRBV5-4,CASSENNRGSRGYTF
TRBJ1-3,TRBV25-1,CASTRLKTIYF